Presented here are 18 T cell receptor beta chains from one specimen sequenced in a study of blood T cell repertoires in COVID-19. TCRdb's copy holds only in-frame clones and misses some; the assay was immunoSEQ multiplex PCR. The sample contains more than 350,000 clones, 89% of which appear only once. The specimen sequenced was peripheral blood. These receptors originate from a woman in her twenties or thirties with COVID-19, enrolled during active disease.

The chain has TRBV7-2 and TRBJ2-6; D is ambiguous. Germline CDR1 SGHTA, CDR2 FQGNSA. CDR3 size: 15 residues. Trimming stripped 4 bases from V and 4 bases from J, with 11 bases between. CDR3 residues: CASSSTTGGANVLTF. Here the CDR3 DNA reads TGTGCCAGCAGCTCCACCACCGGGGGGGCCAACGTCCTGACTTTC.

This chain connects TRBV19 to TRBJ2-5, with 9 bases that match TRBD2. Germline V CDR1 and CDR2: LNHDA, SQIVND (reference sequence). V lost 10 bases, J lost 5 bases, and 11 bases stayed unmatched. This CDR3 contains 14 residues. CDR3 in amino acids: CATTASGVMETQYF. CDR3 nucleotide sequence: TGTGCCACTACGGCTAGCGGGGTGATGGAGACCCAGTACTTC.

The chain employs TRBV11-2 and TRBJ2-4; 11 nucleotides match TRBD2. Germline CDR1 SGHAT, CDR2 FQNNGV. The CDR3 length is 17 residues. Germline trimming cut 2 bases from V and 8 bases from J; bases unmatched to any gene: 11. In DNA, the CDR3 is TGTGCCAGCAGCTTACCAGGACTAGCGGGTCCCCCGGACATTCAGTACTTC. Residues: CASSLPGLAGPPDIQYF.

The gene calls are TRBV7-6 and TRBJ2-3, with 9 nucleotides matching TRBD2. Germline values: CDR1 SGHVS, CDR2 FNYEAQ. J lost 6 bases, V lost 8 bases, and 15 bases had no gene match. CDR3 size: 16 residues. The CDR3 DNA follows: TGTGCCAGCTCTAACAAGTTAGCGGGAGTCCCGGATACGCAGTATTTT. It yields the protein CASSNKLAGVPDTQYF.

This chain links TRBV5-6 with TRBJ2-5; 7 nucleotides align to TRBD1. This CDR3 has 15 amino acids. J was trimmed by 1 base and V by 4 bases; bases with no gene match: 7. In germline, CDR1 is SGHDT, CDR2 YYEEEE. CDR3 protein: CASSAAPGGQETQYF. The CDR3 DNA reads as TGTGCCAGCAGCGCCGCCCCAGGGGGCCAAGAGACCCAGTACTTC. Combining the CDR3 with reference TRBV5-6 and TRBJ2-5 gives the whole variable domain DAGVTQSPTHLIKTRGQQVTLRCSPKSGHDTVSWYQQALGQGPQFIFQYYEEEERQRGNFPDRFSGHQFPNYSSELNVNALLLGDSALYLCASSAAPGGQETQYFGPGTRLLVL.

This clone showed up just once. This sequence joins TRBV15 and TRBJ2-1, with 8 bases fitting TRBD1. This CDR3 comprises 14 residues. J lost 8 bases, V lost 2 bases, and 5 bases had no gene match. Germline V CDR1 and CDR2: LNHNV, YYDKDF (reference sequence). CDR3 sequence reads: CATSRPDRGDEQFF. Here the CDR3 DNA reads TGTGCCACCAGCAGACCCGACAGGGGCGATGAGCAGTTCTTC.

This chain uses TRBV5-1 with TRBJ2-7, with TRBD1 matching 7 bases. CDR3 size: 15 residues. The germline gives CDR1 SGHRS, CDR2 YFSETQ. V shed 7 bases and J 5 bases; nucleotides not matched to a gene: 15. CDR3 in amino acids: CASRKLGQVANEQYF. The CDR3 DNA follows: TGCGCCAGCCGAAAACTAGGACAGGTAGCCAACGAGCAGTACTTC.

The V call is TRBV2, the J call TRBJ2-2, with D maybe TRBD2 (5 bases). Per germline, CDR1 SNHLY and CDR2 FYNNEI. The CDR3 sequence is 15 residues long. Trimming removed 5 bases from V and 6 bases from J, with 16 bases in between. The CDR3 loop is CASSPGFYLAGELFF. CDR3 sequence (DNA): TGTGCCAGCAGTCCGGGATTTTACCTTGCCGGGGAGCTGTTTTTT.

The CDR3 DNA follows: TGTGCCAGCAGCCAAGGCCGGGACAGGGATTCCTACGAGCAGTACTTC. Translated, it gives CASSQGRDRDSYEQYF. The J gene is TRBJ2-7, the V gene TRBV3-1 (or the pseudogene TRBV3-2); 9 bases agree with TRBD1. The V segment lost 1 base and the J segment 1 base; nucleotides outside the gene matches: 5. This CDR3 is built from 16 residues. CDR1 and CDR2 (germline): LGHDT, YNNKEL (reference sequence).

The chain uses TRBV11-2 and TRBJ2-7, with D tentatively TRBD2 (6 bases). The CDR3 is 15 amino acids. Germline V lookup: CDR1 SGHAT, CDR2 FQNNGV. Trimming took off 6 bases at V and 0 bases at J, with 15 bases between the two ends. CDR3 in amino acids: CASRTSRGFSYEQYF. The CDR3 DNA follows: TGTGCCAGCAGGACCTCTCGGGGGTTCTCCTACGAGCAGTACTTC. Together with reference TRBV11-2 and TRBJ2-7, the CDR3 gives the full variable domain: EAGVAQSPRYKIIEKRQSVAFWCNPISGHATLYWYQQILGQGPKLLIQFQNNGVVDDSQLPKDRFSAERLKGVDSTLKIQPAKLEDSAVYLCASRTSRGFSYEQYFGPGTRLTVT.

This rearrangement joins TRBV3-1 (or the pseudogene TRBV3-2) to TRBJ1-1; 7 positions match TRBD1. This CDR3 is 13 amino acids long. CDR1 and CDR2 from the germline V gene are LGHDT and YNNKEL (reference sequence). J was trimmed by 11 bases and V by 2 bases; bases with no gene match: 8. The CDR3 region has the DNA TGTGCCAGCAGCCAACCAGGGGGTTTAGTGGCTTTCTTT. Its protein product is CASSQPGGLVAFF.

The J gene is TRBJ1-3, the V gene TRBV7-8, with 7 bases that match TRBD1. Looked up from germline, CDR1 is SGHVS and CDR2 is FQNEAQ. V shed 1 base and J 3 bases; nucleotides not matched to a gene: 3. This CDR3 region has 15 residues. CDR3 residues: CASSLEDRRGNTIYF. CDR3 sequence (DNA): TGTGCCAGCAGCTTAGAGGACAGGCGTGGAAACACCATATATTTT.

The chain links TRBV2 to TRBJ2-3; 8 nucleotides match TRBD2. There are 20 residues in the CDR3. V was clipped by 6 bases and J by 4 bases; unmatched bases: 24. Looked up from germline, CDR1 is SNHLY and CDR2 is FYNNEI. CDR3 region: CASRPAPGIQAGAGADTQYF. In DNA, the CDR3 is TGTGCCAGCAGACCCGCTCCGGGAATACAAGCGGGAGCGGGGGCAGATACGCAGTATTTT.

The table lists this clone with a count of one. The chain is built from TRBV5-1 and TRBJ1-1, with 7 positions matching TRBD1. The CDR3 is 14 residues long. Per the germline V gene, CDR1 is SGHRS and CDR2 is YFSETQ. Germline trimming cut 0 bases from V and 4 bases from J; bases unmatched to any gene: 3. CDR3 nucleotide sequence: TGCGCCAGCAGCTTGGTCGCAGGGGGCACTGAAGCTTTCTTT. Residues: CASSLVAGGTEAFF.

The CDR3 loop is CASSSGQAISNSPLHF. The CDR3 region has the DNA TGTGCCAGCAGCTCCGGACAGGCGATATCTAATTCACCCCTCCACTTT. The chain links TRBV5-6 to TRBJ1-6; 7 bases are a match to TRBD1. This CDR3 region has 16 residues. The germline CDR1 and CDR2 sequences are SGHDT and YYEEEE. The V and J ends lost 3 bases and 6 bases, in that order; junction bases with no gene match: 9.

The rearrangement joins TRBV11-2 to TRBJ2-1; a possible D gene is TRBD2 (6 bases). Trimming left V 0 bases short and J 0 bases short, with 9 bases between. CDR1 and CDR2 from the germline V gene are SGHAT and FQNNGV. This CDR3 spans 16 amino acids. CDR3 sequence (DNA): TGTGCCAGCAGCTTAGAGAGCGGGCGCTCCTACAATGAGCAGTTCTTC. Encoded protein: CASSLESGRSYNEQFF.

This sequence joins TRBV6-1 and TRBJ2-7; TRBD1 aligns across 10 bases. Germline V CDR1 and CDR2: MNHNS, SASEGT. The trim removed 3 bases at V and 6 bases at J, leaving 5 bases unmatched. The CDR3 covers 14 residues. CDR3 coding DNA: TGTGCCAGCAGTGAGGGGGACAGGGGCGGCGAGCAGTACTTC. Protein product: CASSEGDRGGEQYF.

This clone was recorded a few times. The chain is built from TRBV4-3 and TRBJ1-5; no firm D call. The CDR3 is 16 amino acids. The ends were cut back, 0 bases at V and 2 bases at J, with 11 bases in the middle. CDR1 LGHNA and CDR2 YSLEER come from the germline V gene. The CDR3 DNA follows: TGCGCCAGCAGCCAAGATCGGGGTGGTGGCAATCAGCCCCAGCATTTT. Amino acids: CASSQDRGGGNQPQHF.